This TCR beta chain originates from a study of blood T cell repertoires in COVID-19. The wider study: The United States, Italy and Spain provided the acute and convalescent COVID-19 samples. PBMCs, B-cell-depleted T cells, or T cells provided the cDNA or gDNA that made up the material.

The CDR3 loop spans 13 amino acids. Deletions cut 6 bases from V and 2 bases from J, with 10 bases between. Under the authors' procedure: Reference gene primer amplification in the assay estimated nucleated cell counts. Method: immunoSEQ multiplex PCR; TCRdb's copy keeps in-frame clones and lacks some. V, J and clone size reflect that table, while D and trimming were determined from the DNA. This repertoire shows over 110,000 clones, approximately 88% found once; its top ten account for about 2%. Sequencing used peripheral blood. The sequence was obtained from a man aged 65 to 85 with acute or convalescent COVID-19. The chain carries TRBV12-3 or TRBV12-4 and TRBJ1-1; D uncertain. CDR3 in DNA: TGTGCCAGCAGCCGTACTAGCAACACTGAAGCTTTCTTT. Its translation is CASSRTSNTEAFF.